A selection of T cell receptor beta chains follows, all from one sample in a study of cytotoxic CD8 clonotypes in ibrutinib-treated CLL. Profiling relied on immunoSEQ multiplex PCR, and the TCRdb table lists in-frame clones only, not all of them. The data show roughly 23,000 clones, roughly 80% seen once. The sequences come from PBMCs, collected before ibrutinib treatment. The receptors were gathered from a human donor with chronic lymphocytic leukemia. CDR3s include the opening cysteine and the closing phenylalanine or tryptophan. A D gene is named only where the DNA matches it firmly. Clone size is given for some rows only: seen once, a few or many times, or a class if the clone is expanded.

size,D,V,J,CDR3,DNA
few,TRBD1,TRBV6-1,TRBJ1-1,CASRNRGASTEAFF,TGTGCCAGCAGAAACAGGGGGGCGAGCACTGAAGCTTTCTTT
NA,NA,TRBV5-1,TRBJ2-7,CASSPGIPHEQYF,TGCGCCAGCAGCCCGGGGATCCCCCACGAGCAGTACTTC
NA,TRBD1,TRBV5-8,TRBJ1-3,CASSPQGAGGNTIYF,TGTGCCAGCAGCCCTCAGGGGGCGGGTGGAAACACCATATATTTT
NA,TRBD1,TRBV4-1,TRBJ1-2,CASSQEGAGGRGGYTF,TGCGCCAGCAGCCAAGAAGGGGCAGGGGGCAGGGGAGGCTACACCTTC
NA,TRBD1,TRBV5-4,TRBJ1-1,CASSLVTGDTEAFF,TGTGCCAGCAGCTTGGTAACAGGGGATACTGAAGCTTTCTTT
few,NA,TRBV7-9,TRBJ1-5,CASSLAGGQARNQPQHF,TGTGCCAGCAGCTTAGCGGGAGGCCAGGCCCGTAATCAGCCCCAGCATTTT
NA,TRBD2,TRBV13,TRBJ2-2,CASSLGGGLATGGELFF,TGTGCCAGCAGCTTAGGCGGGGGACTAGCAACCGGCGGGGAGCTGTTTTTT
NA,NA,TRBV7-6,TRBJ2-1,CASSREEGLYNEQFF,TGTGCCAGCAGCCGCGAGGAGGGATTATACAATGAGCAGTTCTTC
NA,NA,TRBV7-3,TRBJ2-5,CASSLGRVGETQYF,TGTGCCAGCAGCTTAGGCAGGGTTGGGGAGACCCAGTACTTC
NA,NA,TRBV29-1,TRBJ1-1,CSVRPQTAEAFF,TGCAGCGTTCGTCCCCAAACCGCTGAAGCTTTCTTT
few,TRBD1,TRBV28,TRBJ2-2,CASSLTTGYQNTGELFF,TGTGCCAGCAGTTTAACGACAGGGTACCAGAACACCGGGGAGCTGTTTTTT
few,NA,TRBV19,TRBJ2-6,CASSSPMLSGANVLTF,TGTGCCAGTAGCTCCCCCATGCTCTCTGGGGCCAACGTCCTGACTTTC
NA,NA,TRBV5-6,TRBJ2-3,CASSFIKRRTDTQYF,TGTGCCAGCAGCTTTATTAAGCGACGCACAGATACGCAGTATTTT
NA,TRBD2,TRBV7-3,TRBJ2-1,CASSLGDSGRTYNEQFF,TGTGCCAGCAGCTTAGGGGATAGCGGGAGAACCTACAATGAGCAGTTCTTC
NA,TRBD1,TRBV5-1,TRBJ1-2,CASSSTGGDYGYTF,TGCGCCAGCAGCTCGACAGGGGGCGACTATGGCTACACCTTC
few,NA,TRBV2,TRBJ1-3,CASSEARVTIGNTIYF,TGTGCCAGCAGTGAAGCGCGTGTGACGATCGGAAACACCATATATTTT
NA,TRBD2,TRBV9,TRBJ2-3,CASSVVGREGDTQYF,TGTGCCAGCAGCGTAGTTGGGCGGGAGGGAGATACGCAGTATTTT
few,TRBD1,TRBV15,TRBJ2-4,CATSRDRTGQNIQYF,TGTGCCACCAGCAGAGATAGGACAGGGCAGAACATTCAGTACTTC
NA,NA,TRBV7-9,TRBJ2-3,CASSLGVGTQYF,TGTGCCAGCAGCTTGGGTGTAGGAACGCAGTATTTT
NA,NA,TRBV2,TRBJ2-5,CASSGQGGETQYF,TGTGCCAGCAGTGGGCAGGGCGGCGAGACCCAGTACTTC
NA,NA,TRBV6-6,TRBJ2-3,CASSYGLDYRTDTQYF,TGTGCCAGCAGTTACGGTCTAGATTATCGTACAGATACGCAGTATTTT
few,NA,TRBV6-5,TRBJ1-1,CASSTMNTEAFF,TGTGCCAGCAGTACCATGAACACTGAAGCTTTCTTT
few,TRBD1,TRBV6-1,TRBJ1-1,CASSAPTGVGTTEAFF,TGTGCCAGCAGTGCCCCGACAGGGGTTGGGACCACTGAAGCTTTCTTT
few,NA,TRBV5-1,TRBJ2-2,CASSLDSRTTGELFF,TGCGCCAGCAGCTTGGACTCCAGAACAACCGGGGAGCTGTTTTTT
NA,NA,TRBV4-2,TRBJ2-7,CASSQDTGRSSYEQYF,TGTGCCAGCAGCCAAGATACGGGACGGTCCTCCTACGAGCAGTACTTC
once,NA,TRBV7-8,TRBJ1-4,CASSNSGLQIRNEKLFF,TGTGCCAGCAGCAACTCAGGGCTTCAGATTCGTAATGAAAAACTGTTTTTT
once,NA,TRBV5-1,TRBJ2-3,CASSSLSTDTQYF,TGCGCCAGCAGCTCCCTAAGCACAGATACGCAGTATTTT
NA,TRBD1,TRBV7-9,TRBJ2-5,CASSYAPGQGPLETQYF,TGTGCCAGCAGCTATGCTCCTGGACAGGGGCCCTTGGAGACCCAGTACTTC